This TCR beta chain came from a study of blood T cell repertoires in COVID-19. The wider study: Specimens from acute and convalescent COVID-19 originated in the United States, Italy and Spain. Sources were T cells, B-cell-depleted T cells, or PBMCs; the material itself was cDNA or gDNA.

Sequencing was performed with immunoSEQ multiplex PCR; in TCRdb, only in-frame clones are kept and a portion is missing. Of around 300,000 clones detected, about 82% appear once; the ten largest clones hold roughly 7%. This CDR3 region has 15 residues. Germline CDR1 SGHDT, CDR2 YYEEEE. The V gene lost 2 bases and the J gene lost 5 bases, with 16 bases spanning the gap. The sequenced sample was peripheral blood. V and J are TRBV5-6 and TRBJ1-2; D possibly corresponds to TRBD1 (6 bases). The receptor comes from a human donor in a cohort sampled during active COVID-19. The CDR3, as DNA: TGTGCCAGCAGCTTCGCGTCAGGGGCGGAATATGGCTACACCTTC. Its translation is CASSFASGAEYGYTF.